The 27 T cell receptor beta chains below all came from one sample that was sequenced in a study of CD8 T cell repertoires and HIV-1 epitope variants. These receptors' antigens are unknown. Libraries were prepared by immunoSEQ multiplex PCR; TCRdb keeps only in-frame clonotypes and omits some of them. The sample has roughly 4,900 clones; 66% are singletons. Specimen: cultured CD8+ T cells derived from PBMCs. The receptors originated from a male donor with HIV.

This clone is deemed medium-sized. This rearrangement joins TRBV5-1 to TRBJ2-7; D call uncertain. Germline assignment: CDR1 SGHRS and CDR2 YFSETQ. Trimming stripped 4 bases from V and 3 bases from J, with 14 bases between. The CDR3 runs 14 residues. The CDR3 DNA follows: TGCGCCAGCAGCCCTGAGTTGGATTACTACGAGCAGTACTTC. The encoded protein is CASSPELDYYEQYF. Based on the CDR3 plus reference TRBV5-1 and TRBJ2-7, the full variable domain is KAGVTQTPRYLIKTRGQQVTLSCSPISGHRSVSWYQQTPGQGLQFLFEYFSETQRNKGNFPGRFSGRQFSNSRSEMNVSTLELGDSALYLCASSPELDYYEQYFGPGTRLTVT.

The chain uses TRBV27 and TRBJ2-4; D possibly corresponds to TRBD2 (6 bases). This CDR3 spans 15 amino acids. Per the germline V gene, CDR1 is MNHEY and CDR2 is SMNVEV (reference sequence). V was trimmed by 4 bases and J by 7 bases, leaving 17 bases between them. The CDR3 coding sequence is TGTGCCAGCAGTTGGACACCAGGTGGGGGGAACATTCAGTACTTC. It translates to CASSWTPGGGNIQYF.

This clone was counted between two and nine times. The V call is TRBV28, the J call TRBJ2-7; tentative D call: TRBD1 (5 bases). CDR1 MDHEN and CDR2 SYDVKM come from the germline V gene. V was shortened by 4 bases and J by 4 bases, with 14 bases between the two germline ends. The CDR3 totals 14 residues. Written as DNA, the CDR3 is TGTGCCAGCAGTTCAGGGCTGTCGGATTACGAGCAGTACTTC. It specifies CASSSGLSDYEQYF.

V and J are TRBV7-6 and TRBJ1-5; D not certain. CDR1 is SGHVS and CDR2 is FNYEAQ in the germline V gene. V dropped 1 base and J dropped 0 bases, with 7 bases sitting between them. CDR3 size: 15 residues. The CDR3 DNA follows: TGTGCCAGCAGCTTAGGCAGCAATAGCAATCAGCCCCAGCATTTT. Translated, it gives CASSLGSNSNQPQHF.

The chain combines TRBV2 with TRBJ2-5, with D perhaps TRBD1 or TRBD2 (6 bases each). CDR1 and CDR2 from the germline V gene are SNHLY and FYNNEI. CDR3 length: 11 residues. The CDR3 coding sequence is TGTGCGAGGGGGGCCGGTGAGACCCAGTACTTC. As protein: CARGAGETQYF.

This rearrangement joins TRBV7-2 to TRBJ2-7, with D perhaps TRBD2 (7 bases). Deletions cut 2 bases from V and 4 bases from J, with 15 bases between. The CDR3 consists of 15 residues. Germline V gene data show CDR1 as SGHTA and CDR2 as FQGNSA. The CDR3 DNA is TGTGCCAGCAGCTTACATTGGGGGGGCAGTTACGAGCAGTACTTC. Its translation is CASSLHWGGSYEQYF.

This rearrangement joins TRBV19 to TRBJ1-3; D is perhaps TRBD1 (6 bases). This CDR3 has 16 amino acids. Per the germline V gene, CDR1 is LNHDA and CDR2 is SQIVND (reference sequence). V shed 5 bases and J shed 2 bases, with 16 bases lying between them. CDR3: CASSSLTRGAGNTIYF. The CDR3 DNA reads as TGTGCCAGTAGTTCCCTAACCAGGGGAGCTGGAAACACCATATATTTT.

There are a few counts of this clone. The V and J genes are TRBV27 and TRBJ1-1; D remains ambiguous. Germline V gene data show CDR1 as MNHEY and CDR2 as SMNVEV (reference sequence). The CDR3 is 13 amino acids. Trimming left V 2 bases short and J 10 bases short, with 14 bases between. CDR3 DNA sequence: TGTGCCAGCAGTTTACCCGGCGGGGTCGGAGCTTTCTTT. Translated, it gives CASSLPGGVGAFF.

This clone was counted a few times. CDR3 in amino acids: CASSFRVDEQFF. The CDR3 nucleotides are TGTGCCAGCAGCTTCAGGGTAGATGAGCAGTTCTTC. This sequence joins TRBV7-8 and TRBJ2-1, with a weak D call TRBD1 (5 bases). The CDR3 sequence is 12 residues long. Trimming took off 3 bases at V and 8 bases at J, with 8 bases between the two ends. Germline CDR1 and CDR2: SGHVS and FQNEAQ.

The V and J genes are TRBV5-4 and TRBJ2-7, with 8 bases identical to TRBD1. This CDR3 is built from 15 residues. Germline-derived CDR1 and CDR2 are SGHNT and YYREEE (reference sequence). V lost 0 bases, J lost 0 bases, and 2 bases stayed unmatched. CDR3 sequence (DNA): TGTGCCAGCAGCTTGGGGACAGGGAACTCCTACGAGCAGTACTTC. Translation: CASSLGTGNSYEQYF.

V gene TRBV28 combines with J gene TRBJ2-1, with 7 nucleotides matching TRBD1. The CDR3 is 14 residues long. V lost 5 bases to trimming and J lost 4 bases; unmatched junction nucleotides: 5. Germline V gives CDR1 MDHEN, CDR2 SYDVKM. The CDR3 DNA is TGTGCCAGCAGTGCCGGACAGGCTTACAATGAGCAGTTCTTC. Amino acids: CASSAGQAYNEQFF. Filled out from reference TRBV28 and TRBJ2-1, the complete variable domain reads DVKVTQSSRYLVKRTGEKVFLECVQDMDHENMFWYRQDPGLGLRLIYFSYDVKMKEKGDIPEGYSVSREKKERFSLILESASTNQTSMYLCASSAGQAYNEQFFGPGTRLTVL.

The V and J genes are TRBV29-1 and TRBJ2-7; TRBD1 matches 8 bases. The CDR3 runs 14 residues. Germline-derived CDR1 and CDR2 are SQVTM and ANQGSEA. The J segment lost 4 bases and the V segment lost 5 bases, leaving 10 bases of the junction unmatched. The CDR3 region is CSVKQGDVMYEQYF. The CDR3 DNA is TGCAGCGTTAAACAGGGGGATGTGATGTACGAGCAGTACTTC.

The J gene is TRBJ2-1, the V gene TRBV4-1, with 10 bases lining up with TRBD2. In germline, CDR1 is MGHRA, CDR2 YSYEKL. J was trimmed by 9 bases and V by 0 bases; bases with no gene match: 8. CDR3 length: 16 residues. CDR3 sequence reads: CASSQDTSGGASEQFF. CDR3 nucleotides: TGCGCCAGCAGCCAAGATACAAGCGGGGGGGCAAGTGAGCAGTTCTTC.

To note about this clone: The junction shows a germline mismatch at one end, possibly a read error. The rearrangement links TRBV7-2 to TRBJ1-2; D is undetermined. This CDR3 region has 16 residues. From germline, CDR1 is SGHTA and CDR2 FQGNSA. The CDR3: CASSQDPVELDYGYTF. CDR3 nucleotide sequence: TGCGCCAGCAGCCAAGATCCCGTCGAACTCGACTATGGCTACACCTTC.

This chain uses TRBV28 with TRBJ2-3, with 9 bases aligning to TRBD1. CDR3 length equals 16 residues. CDR1 and CDR2 from the germline V gene are MDHEN and SYDVKM. The V and J ends lost 5 bases and 3 bases, in that order; junction bases with no gene match: 9. CDR3 amino acids: CASSPAHRGQTDTQYF. CDR3 sequence (DNA): TGTGCCAGCAGTCCGGCCCACAGGGGGCAGACAGATACGCAGTATTTT.

This chain joins TRBV9 and TRBJ2-1; D is undetermined. The CDR3 sequence is 14 residues long. The V end was cut by 0 bases, the J end by 5 bases, with 9 bases between. The V gene's germline CDR1 is SGDLS and CDR2 YYNGEE. The CDR3 loop is CASSVGGPNNEQFF. CDR3 sequence (DNA): TGTGCCAGCAGCGTAGGCGGACCCAACAATGAGCAGTTCTTC.

This chain links TRBV5-1 with TRBJ2-5; a possible D gene is TRBD2 (6 bases). Germline V gene lookup returns CDR1 SGHRS and CDR2 YFSETQ. CDR3 length equals 16 residues. V lost 2 bases, J lost 5 bases, and 19 bases lay in between. The CDR3 nucleotides are TGCGCCAGCAGCTTTTCTTCCGGGGGTCTAGGGGAGACCCAGTACTTC. Its protein is CASSFSSGGLGETQYF.

The V call is TRBV28, the J call TRBJ1-2; D call uncertain. Trimming cost V 4 bases and J 6 bases, with 21 bases left between them. The germline gives CDR1 MDHEN, CDR2 SYDVKM. This CDR3 is 16 amino acids long. Here the CDR3 DNA reads TGTGCCAGCAGTTCCGAGTCGTGGACCCTCTTTGATGGCTACACCTTC. Encoded protein: CASSSESWTLFDGYTF.

V usage is TRBV6-9 and J usage is TRBJ1-1; D remains unclear. Trimming stripped 4 bases from V and 7 bases from J, with 16 bases between. CDR1 is MNHGY, CDR2 SVAAGI, per germline. The CDR3 covers 14 residues. In DNA, the CDR3 is TGTGCCAGCAGTTTGAGACGGGAGGGCTTTGAAGCTTTCTTT. As protein: CASSLRREGFEAFF.

The V call is TRBV9, the J call TRBJ2-2; no definite D call. Looked up from germline, CDR1 is SGDLS and CDR2 is YYNGEE. V was cut by 0 bases and J by 5 bases, with 2 bases left in between. This CDR3 has 12 residues. The CDR3 DNA reads TGTGCCAGCAGCGTAGATACCGGGGAGCTGTTTTTT. This gives the protein CASSVDTGELFF.

This chain connects TRBV4-1 to TRBJ1-2; D not certain. The CDR3 is 16 residues long. CDR1 is MGHRA and CDR2 is YSYEKL in the germline V gene. Trimming stripped 0 bases from V and 4 bases from J, with 15 bases between. The CDR3 region has the DNA TGCGCCAGCAGCCAAGATAGAAACAGCCTTTCCTATGGCTACACCTTC. Encoded protein: CASSQDRNSLSYGYTF.

The J gene is TRBJ2-7, the V gene TRBV13; D is uncertain. There are 11 residues in the CDR3. CDR1 and CDR2 (germline): PRHDT, FYEKMQ (reference sequence). Trimming removed 5 bases at V and 7 bases at J, with 9 bases between. CDR3 amino acids: CASSLNLEQYF. The CDR3 DNA reads TGTGCCAGCAGCCTGAACCTAGAGCAGTACTTC.

The chain carries TRBV7-9 and TRBJ2-1; D not certain. CDR3 length equals 10 residues. Trimming cost V 4 bases and J 5 bases, with 0 bases left between them. Germline V gives CDR1 SEHNR, CDR2 FQNEAQ (reference sequence). The CDR3 is CASSYNEQFF. In nucleotides, the CDR3 is TGTGCCAGCAGCTACAATGAGCAGTTCTTC.

In DNA, the CDR3 is TGTGCCAGCGCAACAGGGGACGAGCAGTACTTC. Protein product: CASATGDEQYF. The J gene is TRBJ2-7, the V gene TRBV7-4, with 7 bases that match TRBD1. The CDR3 consists of 11 residues. Germline CDR1 SGHVT, CDR2 SQSDAQ. After removal of 8 bases from V and 5 bases from J, the junction contained 3 bases not matched to a gene.

As concerns this clone: An end of the junction differs from the germline gene, which may be a read error. This rearrangement joins TRBV27 to TRBJ2-2; 8 bases match TRBD2. This CDR3 contains 18 residues. Germline V gene sequence: CDR1 MNHEY, CDR2 SMNVEV (reference sequence). CDR3 bases: TGTGCCAGCAGTATATCACATGCGGGGGGCGCCAACACCGGGGAGCTGTTTTTT. It is translated as CASSISHAGGANTGELFF.

This clone turned up a few times. The rearrangement uses TRBV27 and TRBJ1-1, with D possibly being TRBD1 (5 bases). CDR3 length: 13 residues. From germline, CDR1 is MNHEY and CDR2 SMNVEV (reference sequence). Between the trimmed V and J ends, which lost 6 bases and 4 bases, there was a span of 12 bases. In DNA form, the CDR3 reads TGTGCCAGCAGCCCGCGGGGGAGCACTGAAGCTTTCTTT. Protein: CASSPRGSTEAFF.

A few counts support this clone. This chain joins TRBV6-5 and TRBJ2-2, with 10 bases lining up with TRBD1. Trimming took 4 bases from V and 7 from J; bases not matched to a gene: 6. The V gene's germline CDR1 is MNHEY and CDR2 SVGAGI. The CDR3 is 15 amino acids. The chain's CDR3 is CASSLTGGRSGELFF. Here the CDR3 DNA reads TGTGCCAGCAGTTTGACAGGGGGCAGGAGCGGGGAGCTGTTTTTT.